This TCR beta chain appears in the sequencing data of a study of T cells after yellow fever vaccination. The CDR3 is 16 amino acids. Trimming removed 6 bases from V and 8 bases from J; junction bases left unmatched: 12. This clonotype was counted only a few times. Its antigen is currently unknown. Whole-study results and caveats: Overlap between CD4 and CD8 compartments was detected for a small share of clonotypes. Post-booster samples contained most primary-vaccination clones (approximately 95% CD4, roughly 88% CD8).

A 5'RACE template-switching step, the method used to make TCR cDNA, added a universal primer site and UMIs. TCRdb fed the 5' RACE reads into MiXCR, producing one record per CDR3 protein. The profile shows 500,000 to 650,000 distinct CDR3 sequences, roughly 13% of them singletons. The starting material was PBMCs, obtained on the day of the yellow fever booster vaccination. The V and J genes are TRBV12-3 or TRBV12-4 and TRBJ2-1; TRBD2 matches at 11 bases. The source of this sequence is a man in his thirties or forties who received the YFV17D yellow fever vaccine. CDR3 sequence reads: CASSFVTSGTIYEQFF. In DNA, the CDR3 is TGTGCCAGCAGCTTCGTGACTAGCGGGACGATCTATGAGCAGTTCTTC.